This is a list of T cell receptor beta chains from one sample in a study of technical replicates of blood from several donors. This table comes from immunoSEQ multiplex PCR, and its TCRdb copy is limited to in-frame clones, with some not included. Counted here are 65,000 to 90,000 clones, 91% occurring once; the ten biggest clones make up around 0.24%. The material sequenced was T cells isolated from PBMCs. These TCRs come from a human donor in good health. CDR3s leave out the opening cysteine and the closing phenylalanine or tryptophan. The size entry is marked missing in some rows and otherwise reads once, few, many or a size class.

TRBV13 few ASSLFSSSYEQY
TRBV10-3 - AISDLEALH
TRBV29-1 - SVAGQYPYGYT
TRBV10-2 - ASSELRGTEELF
TRBV28 - ASSLRGGPGANVLT
TRBV5-1 once ASSLTGEGIAF
TRBV5-1 once ASSLPGQGNTIY
TRBV30 - AWASGSATMAF
TRBV4-2 - ASSQGGSDTEAF
TRBV30 - AWSVQMGACT
TRBV30 - AWRHKSGRGIYEQY
TRBV4-1 - ASSIPGSGRAEDTQY
TRBV6-1 - ASSEELRDRGPGNTIY
TRBV5-5 - ASTLLLGTGELF
TRBV30 - AWSPGGSYEQY
TRBV7-9 - ASSLEALEAF
TRBV5-5 once ASSLGSRGHLDEKLF
TRBV5-1 - ASSLAGQSNQPQH
TRBV19 - ASSNGLAGGRSYNEQF
TRBV10-3 - AIRLAGESAEQF
TRBV25-1 once ASSEPTGSTDTQY
TRBV18 once ASSPLPQGIQITTKNNEQF
TRBV5-1 - ASATSGSTDTQY
TRBV6-4 - ASRPGQRLAEQY
TRBV19 - ASSTQGYEQY
TRBV5-1 - ASSSVGTNEKLF
TRBV6-1 - ASCTGGATNEKLF
TRBV5-1 - ASSRDREGNTIY
TRBV15 - ATSHDRNLVAF
TRBV5-8 - ASSLGWARVGYT
TRBV29-1 - SALSQPQH
TRBV7-9 once ASSLSGQNTEAF
TRBV7-7 - ASSLRGGPGELF
TRBV19 - ASSNVELTNEKLF
TRBV30 once AWTSFRGEQY
TRBV19 - ATRRGGQGAYEQY
TRBV14 - ASSQVNFRTGRPDTQY
TRBV5-4 - ASSFGSGGNEQY
TRBV5-6 - ASSNFPNGNYGYT
TRBV6-6 - ASNLYRGGNEQF
TRBV4-2 - ASSQDFDRAKPQH